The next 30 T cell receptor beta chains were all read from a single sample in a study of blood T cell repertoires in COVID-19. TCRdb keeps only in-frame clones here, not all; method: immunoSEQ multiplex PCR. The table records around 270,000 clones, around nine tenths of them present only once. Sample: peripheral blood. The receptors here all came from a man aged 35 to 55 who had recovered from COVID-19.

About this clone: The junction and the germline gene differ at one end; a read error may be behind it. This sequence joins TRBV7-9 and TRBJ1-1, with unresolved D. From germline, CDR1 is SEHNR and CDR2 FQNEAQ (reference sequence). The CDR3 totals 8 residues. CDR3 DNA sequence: TGTGCCAGCAGCAGAGGCCCGTTT. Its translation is CASSRGPF.

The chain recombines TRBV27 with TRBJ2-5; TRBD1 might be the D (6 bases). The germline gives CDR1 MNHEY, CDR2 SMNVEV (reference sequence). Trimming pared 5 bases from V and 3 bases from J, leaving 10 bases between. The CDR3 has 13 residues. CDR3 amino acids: CASSPRTEETQYF. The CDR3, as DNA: TGTGCCAGCAGTCCCCGGACAGAAGAGACCCAGTACTTC.

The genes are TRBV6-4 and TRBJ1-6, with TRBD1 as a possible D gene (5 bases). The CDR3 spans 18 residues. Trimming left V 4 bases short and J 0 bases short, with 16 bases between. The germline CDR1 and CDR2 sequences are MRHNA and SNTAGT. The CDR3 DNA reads TGTGCCAGCAGTGGCCAGCACAGGCCGGCCTCCTATAATTCACCCCTCCACTTT. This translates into CASSGQHRPASYNSPLHF.

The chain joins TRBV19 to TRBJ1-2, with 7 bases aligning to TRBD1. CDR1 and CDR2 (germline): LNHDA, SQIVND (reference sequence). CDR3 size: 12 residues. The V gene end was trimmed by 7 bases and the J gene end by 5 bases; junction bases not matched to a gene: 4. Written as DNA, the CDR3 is TGTGCCAGTAACGCAGGGGGGTATGGCTACACCTTC. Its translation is CASNAGGYGYTF.

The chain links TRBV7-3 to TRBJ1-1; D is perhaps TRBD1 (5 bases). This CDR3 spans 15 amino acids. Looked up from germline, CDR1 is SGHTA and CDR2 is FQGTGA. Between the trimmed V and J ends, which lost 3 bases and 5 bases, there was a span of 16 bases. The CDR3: CASSFYVREGTEAFF. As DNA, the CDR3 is TGTGCCAGCAGCTTTTACGTTAGGGAGGGGACTGAAGCTTTCTTT.

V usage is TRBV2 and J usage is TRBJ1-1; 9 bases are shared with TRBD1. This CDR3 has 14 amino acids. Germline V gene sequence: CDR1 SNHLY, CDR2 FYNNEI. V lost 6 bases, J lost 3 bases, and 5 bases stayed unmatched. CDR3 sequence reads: CASRGTGWDTEAFF. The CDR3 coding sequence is TGTGCCAGCAGAGGGACAGGGTGGGACACTGAAGCTTTCTTT.

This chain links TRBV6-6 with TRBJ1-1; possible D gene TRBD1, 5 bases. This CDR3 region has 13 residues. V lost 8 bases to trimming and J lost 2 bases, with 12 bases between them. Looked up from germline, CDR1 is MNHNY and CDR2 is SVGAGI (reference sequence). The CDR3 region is CASGGGANTEAFF. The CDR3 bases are TGTGCCAGCGGGGGGGGAGCCAACACTGAAGCTTTCTTT.

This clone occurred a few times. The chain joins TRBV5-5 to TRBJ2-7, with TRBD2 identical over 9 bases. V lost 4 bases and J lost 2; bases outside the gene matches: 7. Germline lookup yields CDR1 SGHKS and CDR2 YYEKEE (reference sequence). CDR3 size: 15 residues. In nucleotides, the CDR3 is TGTGCCAGCAGCGAGGCGAGACTAGCGGCCTACGAGCAGTACTTC. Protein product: CASSEARLAAYEQYF.

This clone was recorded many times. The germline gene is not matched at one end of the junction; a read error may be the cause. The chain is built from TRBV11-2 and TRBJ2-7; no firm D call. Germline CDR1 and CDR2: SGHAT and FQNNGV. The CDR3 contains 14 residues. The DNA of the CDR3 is TGTGCCAGCAGCTTAGGGGCAGTCTCCCACGAGCAGTACTTC. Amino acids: CASSLGAVSHEQYF.

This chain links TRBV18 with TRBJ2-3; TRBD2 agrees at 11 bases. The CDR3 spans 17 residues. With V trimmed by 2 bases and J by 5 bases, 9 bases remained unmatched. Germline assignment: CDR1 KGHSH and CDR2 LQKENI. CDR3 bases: TGTGCCAGCTCACCAGTTTCTCGACTAGCGGGAAGAGATACGCAGTATTTT. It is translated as CASSPVSRLAGRDTQYF.

In DNA form, the CDR3 reads TGCGCCAGCAGCTTACAGGGTTGGAATTCACCCCTCCACTTT. It codes for CASSLQGWNSPLHF. The chain has TRBV5-1 and TRBJ1-6, with a possible D match to TRBD1 (6 bases). Germline V CDR1 and CDR2: SGHRS, YFSETQ. CDR3 length: 14 amino acids. Trimming took 2 bases from V and 7 from J, leaving 10 bases between them.

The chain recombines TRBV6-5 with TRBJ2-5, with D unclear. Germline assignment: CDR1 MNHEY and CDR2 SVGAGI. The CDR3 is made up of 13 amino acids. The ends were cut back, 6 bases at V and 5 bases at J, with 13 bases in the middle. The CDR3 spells CASSPRSVETQYF. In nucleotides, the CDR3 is TGTGCCAGCAGCCCAAGGAGCGTGGAGACCCAGTACTTC.

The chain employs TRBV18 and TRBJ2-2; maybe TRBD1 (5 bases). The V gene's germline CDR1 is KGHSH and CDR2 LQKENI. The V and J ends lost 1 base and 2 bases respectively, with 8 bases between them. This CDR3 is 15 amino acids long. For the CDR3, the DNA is TGTGCCAGCTCACCACGACAGACTAACACCGGGGAGCTGTTTTTT. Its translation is CASSPRQTNTGELFF.

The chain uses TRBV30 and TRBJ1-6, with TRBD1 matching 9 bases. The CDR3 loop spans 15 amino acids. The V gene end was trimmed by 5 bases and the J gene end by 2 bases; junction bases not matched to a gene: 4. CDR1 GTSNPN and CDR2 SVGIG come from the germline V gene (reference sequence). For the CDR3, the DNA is TGTGCCTGGGGCCGGGACAGGGCCTATAATTCACCCCTCCACTTT. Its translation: CAWGRDRAYNSPLHF.

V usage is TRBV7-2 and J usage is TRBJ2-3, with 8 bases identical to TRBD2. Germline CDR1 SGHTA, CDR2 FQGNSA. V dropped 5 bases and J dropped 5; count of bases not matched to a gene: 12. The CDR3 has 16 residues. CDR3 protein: CASSPRSGGGGDTQYF. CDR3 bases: TGTGCCAGCAGCCCTCGCAGCGGGGGCGGTGGAGATACGCAGTATTTT.

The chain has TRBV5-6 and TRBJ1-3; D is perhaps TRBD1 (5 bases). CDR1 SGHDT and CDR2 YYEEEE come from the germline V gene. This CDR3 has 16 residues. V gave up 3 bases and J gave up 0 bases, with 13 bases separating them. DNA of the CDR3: TGTGCCAGCAGCTGGAGGGGTCCCGACTCTGGAAACACCATATATTTT. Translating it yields CASSWRGPDSGNTIYF.

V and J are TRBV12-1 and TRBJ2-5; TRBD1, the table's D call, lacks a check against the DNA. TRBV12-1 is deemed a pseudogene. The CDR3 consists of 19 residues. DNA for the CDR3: TGTGCCAGCCTTAACCCGGGGACAGGGGCTTGCCACCACCAAGAGACCCAGTACTTC. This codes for CASLNPGTGACHHQETQYF.

CDR3 in amino acids: CASSYSGISYGYTF. The CDR3 DNA follows: TGTGCCAGCAGTTACTCGGGCATCTCCTATGGCTACACCTTC. The chain recombines TRBV6-2 or TRBV6-3 with TRBJ1-2; D uncertain. CDR3 length: 14 amino acids. Trimming shortened V by 0 bases and J by 4 bases, and 9 bases separated the two germline ends. Germline assignment: CDR1 MNHEY and CDR2 SVGEGT.

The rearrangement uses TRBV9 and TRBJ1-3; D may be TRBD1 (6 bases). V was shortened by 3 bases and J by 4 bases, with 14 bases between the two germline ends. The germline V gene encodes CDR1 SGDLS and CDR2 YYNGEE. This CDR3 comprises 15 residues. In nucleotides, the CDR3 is TGTGCCAGCAGCGGGTCGGCCAGGGGAGGAAACACCATATATTTT. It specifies CASSGSARGGNTIYF.

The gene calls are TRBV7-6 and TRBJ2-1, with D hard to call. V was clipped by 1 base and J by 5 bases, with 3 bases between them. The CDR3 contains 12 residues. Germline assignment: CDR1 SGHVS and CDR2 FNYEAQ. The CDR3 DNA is TGTGCCAGCAGCTTAGAGCACAATGAGCAGTTCTTC. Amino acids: CASSLEHNEQFF.

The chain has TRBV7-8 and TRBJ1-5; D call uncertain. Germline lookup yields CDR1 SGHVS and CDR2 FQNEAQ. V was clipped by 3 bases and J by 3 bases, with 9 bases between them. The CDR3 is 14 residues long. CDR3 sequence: CASSLAPFNQPQHF. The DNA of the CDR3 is TGTGCCAGCAGCTTGGCCCCTTTCAATCAGCCCCAGCATTTT.

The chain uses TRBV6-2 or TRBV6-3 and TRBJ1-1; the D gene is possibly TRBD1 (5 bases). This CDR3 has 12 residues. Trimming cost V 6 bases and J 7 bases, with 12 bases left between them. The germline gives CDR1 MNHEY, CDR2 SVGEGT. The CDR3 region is CASSAYQGEAFF. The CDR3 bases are TGTGCCAGCAGCGCCTATCAGGGTGAAGCTTTCTTT.

CDR3 bases: TGTGCCAGCAGCTTAGTAGGGGGCACTGAAGCTTTCTTT. Encoded protein: CASSLVGGTEAFF. The chain joins TRBV11-2 to TRBJ1-1; TRBD1 might be the D (6 bases). Per germline, CDR1 SGHAT and CDR2 FQNNGV. CDR3 length: 13 amino acids. Trimming shortened V by 1 base and J by 4 bases, and 7 bases separated the two germline ends. Complete variable domain (other parts from reference TRBV11-2 and TRBJ1-1): EAGVAQSPRYKIIEKRQSVAFWCNPISGHATLYWYQQILGQGPKLLIQFQNNGVVDDSQLPKDRFSAERLKGVDSTLKIQPAKLEDSAVYLCASSLVGGTEAFFGQGTRLTVV.

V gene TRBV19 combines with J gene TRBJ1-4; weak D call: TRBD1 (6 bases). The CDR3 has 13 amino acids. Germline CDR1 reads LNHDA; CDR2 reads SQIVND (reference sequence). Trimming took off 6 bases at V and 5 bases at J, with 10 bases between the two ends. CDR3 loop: CASSGQINEKLFF. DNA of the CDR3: TGTGCCAGTAGCGGACAGATCAATGAAAAACTGTTTTTT.

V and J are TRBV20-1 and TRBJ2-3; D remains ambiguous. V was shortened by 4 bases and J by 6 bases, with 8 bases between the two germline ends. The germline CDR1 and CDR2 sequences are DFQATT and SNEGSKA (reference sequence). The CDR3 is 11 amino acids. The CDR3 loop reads CSAKVGDTQYF. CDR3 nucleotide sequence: TGCAGTGCTAAAGTCGGGGATACGCAGTATTTT.

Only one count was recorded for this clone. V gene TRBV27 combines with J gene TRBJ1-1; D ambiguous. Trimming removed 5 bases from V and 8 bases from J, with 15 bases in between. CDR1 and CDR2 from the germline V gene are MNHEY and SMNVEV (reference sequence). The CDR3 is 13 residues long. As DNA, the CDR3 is TGTGCCAGCAGTGCCTCAGGAAGTACCGAAGCTTTCTTT. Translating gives CASSASGSTEAFF.

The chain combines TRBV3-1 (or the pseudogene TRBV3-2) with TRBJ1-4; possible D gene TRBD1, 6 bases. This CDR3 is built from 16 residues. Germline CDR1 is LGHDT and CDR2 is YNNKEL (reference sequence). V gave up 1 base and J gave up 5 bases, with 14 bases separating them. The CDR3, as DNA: TGTGCCAGCAGCCAAGTTTTCGGACAGTTAAATGAAAAACTGTTTTTT. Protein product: CASSQVFGQLNEKLFF.

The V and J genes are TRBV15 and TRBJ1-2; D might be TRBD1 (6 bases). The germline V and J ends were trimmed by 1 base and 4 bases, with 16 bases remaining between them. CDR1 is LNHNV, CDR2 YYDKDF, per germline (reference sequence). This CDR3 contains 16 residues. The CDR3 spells CATSRATGTATYGYTF. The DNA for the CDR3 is TGTGCCACCAGCAGAGCCACAGGGACCGCTACCTATGGCTACACCTTC.

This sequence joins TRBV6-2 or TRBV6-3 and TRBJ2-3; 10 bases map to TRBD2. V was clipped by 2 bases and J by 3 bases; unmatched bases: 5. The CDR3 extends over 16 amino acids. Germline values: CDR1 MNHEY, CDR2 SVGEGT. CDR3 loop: CASSYGAGGLTDTQYF. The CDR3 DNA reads TGTGCCAGCAGTTACGGAGCGGGGGGGTTAACAGATACGCAGTATTTT.

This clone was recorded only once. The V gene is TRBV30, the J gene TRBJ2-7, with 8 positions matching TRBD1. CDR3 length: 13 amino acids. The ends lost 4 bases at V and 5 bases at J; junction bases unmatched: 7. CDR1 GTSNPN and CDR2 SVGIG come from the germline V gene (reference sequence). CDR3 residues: CAWMPGGIDEQYF. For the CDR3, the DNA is TGTGCCTGGATGCCAGGGGGCATTGACGAGCAGTACTTC. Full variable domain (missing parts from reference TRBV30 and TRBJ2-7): SQTIHQWPATLVQPVGSPLSLECTVEGTSNPNLYWYRQAAGRGLQLLFYSVGIGQISSEVPQNLSASRPQDRQFILSSKKLLLSDSGFYLCAWMPGGIDEQYFGPGTRLTVT.